A selection of T cell receptor beta chains follows, all from one sample in a study of vaccination and CD4 T cells after COVID-19. Their antigen targets remain unknown. TCRdb re-derived calls from the PCR reads in MiXCR, one entry per CDR3 protein. This table has 10,000 or so distinct CDR3 sequences, approximately 32% appearing once. Sequenced here: CD4+ T cells from blood, cultured in vitro, sampled after SARS-CoV-2 vaccination. The receptors stem from a human donor who had recovered from COVID-19. Both conserved end residues are part of each CDR3. Fields, in order: CDR3 DNA, CDR3 protein, J gene, clone size, D gene, V gene. A D gene is named only where the DNA matches it firmly. Clone sizes are given selectively: once, few, many, or a class where the clone is expanded.

TGCAGTGCTAGAGGGTTGGGAAATCAGCCCCAGCATTTT	CSARGLGNQPQHF	TRBJ1-5	few	-	TRBV20-1
TGTGCCAGCAGTGTGACAGGGCTCCGTGATGCTTTCTTT	CASSVTGLRDAFF	TRBJ1-1	-	TRBD1	TRBV6-1
TGCAGTGCCGCCCAGGGTACTTCTGGAAACACCATATATTTT	CSAAQGTSGNTIYF	TRBJ1-3	-	-	TRBV20-1
TGTGCCAGCAGTTTATGGGGGGGGACAGCTAACATGAACACTGAAGCTTTCTTT	CASSLWGGTANMNTEAFF	TRBJ1-1	-	TRBD1	TRBV27
TGTGCCAGCAGTGCTAAAGCCTCCGGGACTAGCGGGAGGGAGCAGTTCTTC	CASSAKASGTSGREQFF	TRBJ2-1	-	TRBD2	TRBV7-2
TGCGCCAGCAGCGTCCTCCCGGGGAACTATGGCTACACCTTC	CASSVLPGNYGYTF	TRBJ1-2	-	-	TRBV5-1
TGTGCCAGCAGTTACGATCGGTCCAACACCGGGGAGCTGTTTTTT	CASSYDRSNTGELFF	TRBJ2-2	few	-	TRBV6-5
TGTGCCAGCAGCCTGGGGGGCCAAAGCACAGATACGCAGTATTTT	CASSLGGQSTDTQYF	TRBJ2-3	medium-sized	-	TRBV28
TGTGCCAGCAGCTCCCGCCGGGGAGGGTCGGTTACAAGCGAAGCTTTCTTT	CASSSRRGGSVTSEAFF	TRBJ1-1	-	-	TRBV7-9
TGCGCCAGCAGTCGGACAGGGGGAGAGACCCAGTACTTC	CASSRTGGETQYF	TRBJ2-5	-	TRBD1	TRBV5-1
TGTGTCAGCAGCTTGGGAGCGGGGAACACCGGGGAGCTGTTTTTT	CVSSLGAGNTGELFF	TRBJ2-2	-	-	TRBV5-4
TGTGCCAGCGGTTTAAACTCTATAGGCCACGAGCAGTACTTC	CASGLNSIGHEQYF	TRBJ2-7	-	-	TRBV27
TGCGCCAGCAGCCAAGGGGCCAGTAGCACAGATACGCAGTATTTT	CASSQGASSTDTQYF	TRBJ2-3	-	-	TRBV4-3
TGCGCCAGCAGCCCCCGTTCTAGCGGGATTCAAGTGCAGTACTTC	CASSPRSSGIQVQYF	TRBJ2-7	-	TRBD2	TRBV5-1
TGCAGTGCTCCCCGGACAGGGAGCGGCCGAGAGACCCAGTACTTC	CSAPRTGSGRETQYF	TRBJ2-5	-	TRBD1	TRBV20-1
TGTGCCAGCAGTTACTCGTTGGGGAACAAGGAGACCCAGTACTTC	CASSYSLGNKETQYF	TRBJ2-5	few	-	TRBV6-5
TGTGCCAGCAGCTTAGGAGGGCTAGCGGGAGGTAGGGAGACCCAGTACTTC	CASSLGGLAGGRETQYF	TRBJ2-5	few	TRBD2	TRBV7-2
TGCAGTGCTAGAGAGGGCGGGGGGGGGCCCTCGGGGCCCCAGCATTTT	CSAREGGGGPSGPQHF	TRBJ1-5	-	-	TRBV20-1
TGTGCCAGCAGTTTGACGGGCCTGGGCGGCGATTCACCCCTCCACTTT	CASSLTGLGGDSPLHF	TRBJ1-6	-	-	TRBV28
TGTGCCAGCATGGGGCGGGAGGCAGATACGCAGTATTTT	CASMGREADTQYF	TRBJ2-3	few	TRBD2	TRBV11-2
TGTGCCACCTTGGGACAGGGGAACACCGGGGAGCTGTTTTTT	CATLGQGNTGELFF	TRBJ2-2	-	TRBD1	TRBV24-1
TGTGCCAGCAGTTTCACCCCAGGGGGCTCCTACAATGAGCAGTTCTTC	CASSFTPGGSYNEQFF	TRBJ2-1	few	TRBD1	TRBV6-5
TGTGCCAGCAGTCCTCATCCAGGGGGCGCGGGTCAGCCCCAGCATTTT	CASSPHPGGAGQPQHF	TRBJ1-5	-	TRBD1	TRBV28
TGTGCCAGCAGTCCGACAGGTCACTCCTACGAGCAGTACTTC	CASSPTGHSYEQYF	TRBJ2-7	-	-	TRBV7-2
TGTGCCAGCAGCAAGCCGGGACAGGGGGCGATTGATCAGTACTTC	CASSKPGQGAIDQYF	TRBJ2-4	-	TRBD1	TRBV5-4
TGTGCCAGCAGCCTGAAAGATACGCAGTATTTT	CASSLKDTQYF	TRBJ2-3	-	-	TRBV6-2/TRBV6-3
TGCAGTGCTGCCGGGACCATGGCGTCATTGGGAGGTATCGGCAATGAGCAGTTCTTC	CSAAGTMASLGGIGNEQFF	TRBJ2-1	few	-	TRBV20-1
TGTGCCAGCAGTTTATCAGGACATCCCAGCGGCACCTACGAGCAGTACTTC	CASSLSGHPSGTYEQYF	TRBJ2-7	few	-	TRBV27
TGTGCCAGCAGCCCCGGGGACAGGGGGTCGGGCTACACCTTC	CASSPGDRGSGYTF	TRBJ1-2	few	TRBD1	TRBV28
TGTGCCAGCAGCTTAGGAGGCCGGGACGGATTACAGCCCCAGCATTTT	CASSLGGRDGLQPQHF	TRBJ1-5	-	-	TRBV7-2
TGTGCCAGTAGCCCCGGACTCACATCCTACGAGCAGTACTTC	CASSPGLTSYEQYF	TRBJ2-7	-	-	TRBV19
TGTGCCAGCAGCTTCCTTGGGACAGTACAAGAGACCCAGTACTTC	CASSFLGTVQETQYF	TRBJ2-5	-	TRBD1	TRBV7-2
TGTGCCAGCAGGAGGACAGGCCGCACCTATGGCTACACCTTC	CASRRTGRTYGYTF	TRBJ1-2	few	TRBD1	TRBV6-1
TGTGCCAGCAGCTTAACCTACGAGCAGTACTTC	CASSLTYEQYF	TRBJ2-7	few	-	TRBV7-2
TGCAGTGCTAGTCCGAGGACAGGGGATCATCAGCCCCAGCATTTT	CSASPRTGDHQPQHF	TRBJ1-5	few	TRBD1	TRBV20-1
TGTGCCAGCAGCTTAGTCCCCCGAAGCACAGATACGCAGTATTTT	CASSLVPRSTDTQYF	TRBJ2-3	-	-	TRBV7-6
TGTGCCAGCAGCTCAGGTGGTCTAGCGGCCCAAGAGACCCAGTACTTC	CASSSGGLAAQETQYF	TRBJ2-5	few	TRBD2	TRBV7-7
TGTGCCAGCAGTGACTTGATAGTACTTCCTGAAGCTTTCTTT	CASSDLIVLPEAFF	TRBJ1-1	few	-	TRBV6-1
TGTGCCAGCAGCTCCGGACAGGTGAACACTGAAGCTTTCTTT	CASSSGQVNTEAFF	TRBJ1-1	-	TRBD1	TRBV7-2